This TCR beta chain is from a study of cytomegalovirus exposure and HLA in healthy donors. Study observations and caveats: Most subjects had HLA-A and HLA-B alleles reportedly predicted accurately by TCR beta sequences.

The V gene's germline CDR1 is SGHRS and CDR2 YFSETQ. The CDR3 runs to 13 residues. V trimming: 1 base; J trimming: 12 bases; junction bases outside the gene matches: 8. Vbeta (60) and Jbeta (13) primers were used in the PCR. Clones were sequenced by immunoSEQ multiplex PCR, and TCRdb holds only the in-frame ones, with some missing. The table has fewer than 70,000 clones, 65% to 90% seen once. This clone has just a few counts. Its antigen is undetermined. This sequence originates from a human donor in good health. Sequenced input: PBMCs. The J gene is TRBJ1-2, the V gene TRBV5-1; 8 nucleotides match TRBD1. The CDR3 sequence: CASSLLPTGDHTF. DNA for the CDR3: TGCGCCAGCAGCTTGTTACCGACAGGGGATCACACCTTC.